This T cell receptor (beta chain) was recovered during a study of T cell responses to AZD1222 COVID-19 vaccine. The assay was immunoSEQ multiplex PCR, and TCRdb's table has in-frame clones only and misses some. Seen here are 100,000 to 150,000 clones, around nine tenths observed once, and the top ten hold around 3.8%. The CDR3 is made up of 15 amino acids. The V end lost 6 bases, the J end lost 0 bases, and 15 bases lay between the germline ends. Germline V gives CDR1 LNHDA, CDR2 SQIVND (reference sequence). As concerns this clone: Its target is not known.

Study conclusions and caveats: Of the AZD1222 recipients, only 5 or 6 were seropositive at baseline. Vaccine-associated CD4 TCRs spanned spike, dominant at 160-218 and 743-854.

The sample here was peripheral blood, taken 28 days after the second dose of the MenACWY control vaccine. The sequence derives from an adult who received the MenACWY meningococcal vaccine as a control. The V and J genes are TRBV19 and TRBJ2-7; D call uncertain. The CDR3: CASSPRVGGSYEQYF. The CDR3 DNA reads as TGTGCCAGTAGCCCTCGGGTAGGCGGCTCCTACGAGCAGTACTTC.